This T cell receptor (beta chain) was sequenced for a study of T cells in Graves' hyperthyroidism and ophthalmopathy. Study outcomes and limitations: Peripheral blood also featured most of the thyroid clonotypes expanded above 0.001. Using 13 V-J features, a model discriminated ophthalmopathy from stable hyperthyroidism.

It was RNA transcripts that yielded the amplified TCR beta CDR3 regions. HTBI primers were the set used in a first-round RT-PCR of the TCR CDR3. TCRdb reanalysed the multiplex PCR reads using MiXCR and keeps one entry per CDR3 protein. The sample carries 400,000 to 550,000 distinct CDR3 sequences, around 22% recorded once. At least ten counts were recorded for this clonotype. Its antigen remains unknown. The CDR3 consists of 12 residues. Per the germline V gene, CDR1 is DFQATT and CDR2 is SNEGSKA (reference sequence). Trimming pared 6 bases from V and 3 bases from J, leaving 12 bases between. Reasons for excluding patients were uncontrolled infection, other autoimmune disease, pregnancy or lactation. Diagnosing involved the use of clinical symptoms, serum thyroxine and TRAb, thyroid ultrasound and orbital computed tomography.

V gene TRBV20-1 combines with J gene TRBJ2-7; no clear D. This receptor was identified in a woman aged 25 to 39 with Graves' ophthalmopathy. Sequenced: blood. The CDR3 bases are TGCAGTGCCCCTATTCCCCTCTACGAGCAGTACTTC. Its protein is CSAPIPLYEQYF.